This T cell receptor (beta chain) emerged from a study of post-analysis software for immune sequencing data. Study outcomes and limitations: Four or five TRBV segments, TRBV5-6, TRBV5-1 and TRBV20-1 among them, were found more frequent in patients than controls.

Notes on this clonotype: Antigen: not known.

The CDR3 is made up of 15 amino acids. Germline V gene sequence: CDR1 SGDLS, CDR2 YYNGEE. V trimming: 3 bases; J trimming: 5 bases; junction bases outside the gene matches: 9. TCR beta libraries were prepared from cDNA with unique molecular identifiers. TCRdb reprocessed the PCR reads via MiXCR and lists one record per CDR3 protein. This table holds 700,000 to 900,000 distinct CDR3 sequences, about 43% found once. The sequence was collected from a girl aged 5-17 years with multiple sclerosis. The chain uses TRBV9 and TRBJ2-7, with TRBD2 matching over 9 bases. The sample was blood. The CDR3 DNA sequence: TGTGCCAGCAGCGGTAGCGGGAGCGGCGTCCACGAGCAGTACTTC. It specifies CASSGSGSGVHEQYF.